The 5 T cell receptor beta chains presented below share a single source sample, sequenced in a study of T cell repertoires in cytomegalovirus infection. MiXCR was run by TCRdb on the reads, yielding one entry per CDR3 protein. The sample shows 680,000 or so distinct CDR3 sequences, about a third of them seen only once. The sequenced sample consisted of PBMCs. These receptors were collected from a human donor in good health (CMV status not recorded). Some clones in this sample may be carry-over from other donors' samples.

This clonotype was detected once. One end of the junction is discordant with germline, which a read error may explain. The genes are TRBV7-8 and TRBJ2-1; TRBD2 is a possible D gene (5 bases). This CDR3 has 16 residues. Germline CDR1 reads SGHVS; CDR2 reads FQNEAQ. As DNA, the CDR3 is TGTGCCAGCAGCTTAGGCCGACGGGGAAACTACAATGAGCCGTTATTC. Residues: CASSLGRRGNYNEPLF. The full variable domain, rest sourced from reference TRBV7-8 and TRBJ2-1, is GAGVSQSPRYKVAKRGQDVALRCDPISGHVSLFWYQQALGQGPEFLTYFQNEAQLDKSGLPSDRFFAERPEGSVSTLKIQRTQQEDSAVYLCASSLGRRGNYNEPLFGPGTRLTVL.

The CDR3 DNA reads as TGTGCCAGCAGTTTGATCCCGGGACCCTACGAGCAGTACTTC. It codes for CASSLIPGPYEQYF. This chain uses TRBV27 with TRBJ2-7; D tentatively fits TRBD1 or TRBD2 (5 bases each). Germline CDR1 reads MNHEY; CDR2 reads SMNVEV (reference sequence). Trimming left V 3 bases short and J 2 bases short, with 11 bases between. CDR3 size: 14 residues.

This clonotype appeared a few times. The chain joins TRBV20-1 to TRBJ2-2, with D tentatively TRBD2 (5 bases). Germline CDR1 reads DFQATT; CDR2 reads SNEGSKA (reference sequence). Trimming took off 2 bases at V and 0 bases at J, with 10 bases between the two ends. This CDR3 has 15 amino acids. The CDR3 spells CSARLAGANTGELFF. CDR3 bases: TGCAGTGCTAGATTGGCGGGTGCGAACACCGGGGAGCTGTTTTTT.

Note on this clonotype: The junction and the germline gene differ at one end; a read error may be behind it. This chain uses TRBV20-1 with TRBJ1-2; 7 nucleotides line up with TRBD1. This CDR3 region has 14 residues. Germline V gene sequence: CDR1 DFQATT, CDR2 SNEGSKA (reference sequence). In DNA form, the CDR3 reads TGCAGTTCTAGAGCTATGGACAGGAGAAACTACTACACCTTC. It yields the protein CSSRAMDRRNYYTF.

This clonotype was picked up many times. V and J are TRBV7-8 and TRBJ2-7; possible D gene TRBD1, 6 bases. The CDR3 has 14 amino acids. The V and J ends lost 1 base and 2 bases respectively, with 9 bases between them. The germline V gene has CDR1 SGHVS and CDR2 FQNEAQ. The CDR3 loop reads CASSLGGPTYEQYF. In nucleotides, the CDR3 is TGTGCCAGCAGCTTAGGGGGGCCCACCTACGAGCAGTACTTC.